This TCR beta chain was retrieved from a study of sequential checkpoint blockade in melanoma. Overall study: First-line arms were nivolumab then ipilimumab, or the reverse, randomized 1:1.

Some clones are missing from TCRdb's copy, which holds only in-frame ones; the method was immunoSEQ multiplex PCR. This table has around 21,000 clones, 82% appearing once. Treatment indicated: randomized to nivolumab then ipilimumab (arm A) or the reverse (arm B). This clonotype originated in a human donor with melanoma. Source: CD8+ T cells sorted from blood (inferred from file names), taken from a patient given nivolumab and ipilimumab in sequence.

CDR3 sequence: CASSPYSGNTEAFF. CDR3 nucleotide sequence: TGTGCCAGCAGCCCCTACTCCGGGAACACTGAAGCTTTCTTT. V and J are TRBV9 and TRBJ1-1; D not certain. Germline V gene sequence: CDR1 SGDLS, CDR2 YYNGEE. The CDR3 is made up of 14 amino acids. V was trimmed by 4 bases and J by 1 base, leaving 11 bases between them.